The 15 T cell receptor beta chains below were found in one sample sequenced in a study of Graves' ophthalmopathy and Graves' hyperthyroidism. CDR3 regions of TCR beta were amplified from RNA transcripts. First-round RT-PCR relied on HTBI primers, and a second-round multiplex PCR came next. Using its own MiXCR run on the multiplex PCR reads, TCRdb lists one record per CDR3 protein. Among 400,000 to 500,000 distinct CDR3 sequences, roughly 21% were seen once, and the ten largest hold under 3%. Input material: peripheral blood. These receptor sequences come from a woman aged 18-35 years with stable Graves' hyperthyroidism.

This clonotype was picked up many times. The V and J genes are TRBV30 and TRBJ1-1; perhaps TRBD1 as D (5 bases). The CDR3 has 13 amino acids. V was shortened by 8 bases and J by 0 bases, with 13 bases between the two germline ends. The germline V gene has CDR1 GTSNPN and CDR2 SVGIG (reference sequence). The CDR3 here is CARTTGVNTEAFF. The CDR3 DNA reads TGTGCCCGGACGACGGGGGTGAACACTGAAGCTTTCTTT.

This clonotype occurred many times. The gene calls are TRBV12-3 or TRBV12-4 and TRBJ1-5, with D hard to call. The CDR3 runs to 14 residues. Trimming removed 4 bases at V and 1 base at J, with 8 bases between. The CDR3 DNA sequence: TGTGCCAGCAGTTACATAGGGAGCAATCAGCCCCAGCATTTT. Translated: CASSYIGSNQPQHF.

This clonotype was seen repeatedly, ten times or more. The genes are TRBV12-3 or TRBV12-4 and TRBJ1-2; no clear D. Trimming stripped 6 bases from V and 2 bases from J, with 16 bases between. The CDR3 covers 15 residues. The CDR3 reads CASRSGNSLNYGYTF. CDR3 DNA sequence: TGTGCCAGCAGGTCGGGAAATTCACTCAACTATGGCTACACCTTC.

This clonotype was counted ten times or more. The rearrangement uses TRBV5-1 and TRBJ2-5; the D is unclear. Trimming shortened V by 1 base and J by 2 bases, and 6 bases separated the two germline ends. Looked up from germline, CDR1 is SGHRS and CDR2 is YFSETQ. The CDR3 length is 13 residues. This chain's CDR3 is CASSLSQQETQYF. In DNA, the CDR3 is TGCGCCAGCAGCTTGAGCCAGCAAGAGACCCAGTACTTC.

The chain recombines TRBV3-1 with TRBJ1-1; D uncertain. V lost 2 bases and J 7 bases, leaving 8 bases between the germline ends. CDR1 LGHDT and CDR2 YNNKEL come from the germline V gene (reference sequence). The CDR3 loop spans 12 amino acids. CDR3 nucleotides: TGTGCCAGCAGCCAATCGGACGGTGAAGCTTTCTTT. Protein product: CASSQSDGEAFF.

Ten or more counts support this clonotype. J is TRBJ1-5 and V is TRBV20-1, with D perhaps TRBD1 (6 bases). The CDR3 runs 12 residues. Germline CDR1 DFQATT, CDR2 SNEGSKA (reference sequence). V lost 1 base and J lost 6, with 7 bases in between. CDR3 amino acids: CSARVRGQPQHF. The CDR3 nucleotides are TGCAGTGCTAGAGTCAGGGGTCAGCCCCAGCATTTT.

This clonotype has a count of ten or more. The chain is built from TRBV25-1 and TRBJ1-2; TRBD1 matches 11 bases. In germline, CDR1 is MGHDK, CDR2 SYGVNS. Germline trimming cut 5 bases from V and 8 bases from J; bases unmatched to any gene: 16. This CDR3 region has 17 residues. Here the CDR3 DNA reads TGTGCCAGCAGTTCCTCTAGGACAGGGGGCGCATATAGGGGCTACACCTTC. The encoded protein is CASSSSRTGGAYRGYTF.

This clonotype was detected ten times or more. This chain connects TRBV4-1 to TRBJ2-5; D call uncertain. This CDR3 has 14 residues. V dropped 6 bases and J dropped 1 base, with 12 bases sitting between them. Germline V gene lookup returns CDR1 MGHRA and CDR2 YSYEKL. This chain's CDR3 is CASSRIAPQETQYF. In DNA form, the CDR3 reads TGCGCCAGCAGTCGAATAGCTCCCCAAGAGACCCAGTACTTC.

This clonotype has a count of ten or more. Here the CDR3 DNA reads TGTGCCATCAGTGAGTCAGGGGTTTTCGAAGCTTTCTTT. Protein: CAISESGVFEAFF. V usage is TRBV10-3 and J usage is TRBJ1-1; D is perhaps TRBD1 (5 bases). This CDR3 spans 13 amino acids. The germline CDR1 and CDR2 sequences are ENHRY and SYGVKD. The V gene lost 0 bases and the J gene lost 8 bases, with 10 bases spanning the gap.

This clonotype was seen many times. This rearrangement joins TRBV7-2 to TRBJ1-6; 9 bases fit TRBD1. J was trimmed by 8 bases and V by 1 base; bases with no gene match: 9. Germline assignment: CDR1 SGHTA and CDR2 FQGNSA. There are 17 residues in the CDR3. The CDR3 DNA is TGTGCCAGCAGCTTAGAGGGGACAGGGTTTGTGGATTCACCCCTCCACTTT. It specifies CASSLEGTGFVDSPLHF.

The genes are TRBV6-1 and TRBJ1-1; D is unclear. Trimming shortened V by 6 bases and J by 1 base, and 9 bases separated the two germline ends. The germline CDR1 and CDR2 sequences are MNHNS and SASEGT. This CDR3 contains 13 residues. The CDR3 DNA reads TGTGCCAGCAGAGAGCCTCAGAACACTGAAGCTTTCTTT. It codes for CASREPQNTEAFF.

This clonotype was detected many times. The V and J genes are TRBV20-1 and TRBJ2-4, with unresolved D. Germline V gene data show CDR1 as DFQATT and CDR2 as SNEGSKA (reference sequence). V lost 1 base and J 8 bases, leaving 9 bases between the germline ends. The CDR3 length is 12 residues. The CDR3 nucleotides read TGCAGTGCTAGAGCGAGTGGAGACATTCAGTACTTC. It encodes CSARASGDIQYF.

This clonotype turned up a few times. This chain uses TRBV10-2 with TRBJ2-5; 10 bases match TRBD2. The V segment lost 2 bases and the J segment 3 bases; nucleotides outside the gene matches: 3. The germline gives CDR1 WSHSY, CDR2 SAAADI. The CDR3 has 15 residues. The CDR3 spells CASSESGRGEETQYF. The CDR3 coding sequence is TGCGCCAGCAGTGAGAGCGGGAGGGGGGAAGAGACCCAGTACTTC.

The chain uses TRBV6-1 and TRBJ2-4; 11 nucleotides align to TRBD1. Germline assignment: CDR1 MNHNS and CDR2 SASEGT. After removal of 6 bases from V and 1 base from J, the junction contained 8 bases not matched to a gene. This CDR3 has 17 residues. The CDR3 sequence: CASSQGQGAAAKNIQYF. In DNA form, the CDR3 reads TGTGCCAGCAGCCAAGGACAGGGGGCGGCGGCCAAAAACATTCAGTACTTC.

The chain has TRBV20-1 and TRBJ1-6, with 10 bases matching TRBD1. After removal of 0 bases from V and 4 bases from J, the junction contained 6 bases not matched to a gene. Germline V lookup: CDR1 DFQATT, CDR2 SNEGSKA (reference sequence). The CDR3 contains 17 residues. The CDR3 loop reads CSARDEDRGSYNSPLHF. CDR3 DNA sequence: TGCAGTGCTAGAGATGAGGACAGGGGGTCATATAATTCACCCCTCCACTTT.